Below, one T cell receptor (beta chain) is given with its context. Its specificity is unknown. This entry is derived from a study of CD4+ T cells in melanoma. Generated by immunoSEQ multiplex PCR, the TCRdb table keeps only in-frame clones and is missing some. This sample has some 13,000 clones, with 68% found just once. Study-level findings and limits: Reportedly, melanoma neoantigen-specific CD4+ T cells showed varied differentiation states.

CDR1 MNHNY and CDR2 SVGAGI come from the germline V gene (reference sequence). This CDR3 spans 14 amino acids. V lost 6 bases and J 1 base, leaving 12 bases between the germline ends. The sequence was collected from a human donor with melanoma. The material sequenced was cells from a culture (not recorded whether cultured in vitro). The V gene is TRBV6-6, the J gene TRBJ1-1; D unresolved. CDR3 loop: CASRNRGENTEAFF. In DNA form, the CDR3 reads TGTGCCAGCAGGAATCGTGGGGAGAACACTGAAGCTTTCTTT.